A single sample gave rise to the 14 T cell receptor beta chains below, sequenced in a study of CXCR3-negative and CXCR3-positive naive CD8 T cells. Findings of the study overall: More hydrophobic TRB CDR3s occurred in CXCR3-positive than in CXCR3-negative naive cells.

Antigens for these TCRs are unknown. The authors prepared UMI-labeled TRB cDNA libraries by 5' RACE. For each CDR3 protein, TCRdb gives one entry from its re-call of the 5' RACE reads, without DNA. This sample's clone table lists under 150,000 distinct CDR3 sequences. Sequenced material: naive CXCR3+ CD8+ T cells from blood. The subset is: CD45RO-CCR7+CD27+CD95- naive CD8+ T cells expressing CXCR3 (TNR3+). The receptors derive from a human donor in good health. Some clones in this sample may be carry-over from other donors' samples.

The chain uses TRBV28 and TRBJ2-1; absent DNA, TCRdb's TRBD1 call cannot be checked. Germline V gene data show CDR1 as MDHEN and CDR2 as SYDVKM. The CDR3 loop spans 14 amino acids. The CDR3: CASSLPGQGNEQFF.

This chain uses TRBV7-9 with TRBJ2-1; TCRdb outputs TRBD2, but without DNA this stays unchecked. The CDR3 covers 16 residues. CDR1 and CDR2 (germline): SEHNR, FQNEAQ (reference sequence). The CDR3 here is CASSSTGLAGVNEQFF.

The chain recombines TRBV6-6 with TRBJ1-1; as DNA is missing, the TRBD1 call by TCRdb cannot be tested. Germline lookup yields CDR1 MNHNY and CDR2 SVGAGI (reference sequence). The CDR3 runs to 17 residues. The CDR3 region is CASSQPTPTGVRTEAFF.

The CDR3 sequence is CASSVGDGSPLHF. The chain links TRBV9 to TRBJ1-6; TCRdb's assignment of TRBD1 cannot be checked, as there is no DNA. This CDR3 has 13 amino acids. CDR1 and CDR2 (germline): SGDLS, YYNGEE.

The chain combines TRBV5-1 with TRBJ2-7; TCRdb reports TRBD2, a call that lacks DNA to check it against. CDR3 length: 14 amino acids. Germline CDR1 reads SGHRS; CDR2 reads YFSETQ. The chain's CDR3 is CASSLATTSYEQYF.

The V and J genes are TRBV15 and TRBJ2-7; TCRdb selects TRBD1, and the lack of DNA leaves this call unchecked. Germline CDR1 reads LNHNV; CDR2 reads YYDKDF (reference sequence). This CDR3 comprises 17 residues. CDR3 sequence: CATSRLPRGPDSYEQYF.

This chain links TRBV3-1 with TRBJ2-7; the TRBD2 assignment by TCRdb is unverifiable without DNA. Germline lookup yields CDR1 LGHDT and CDR2 YNNKEL (reference sequence). The CDR3 contains 15 residues. CDR3 sequence: CASSQVGGAVYEQYF.

V usage is TRBV7-9 and J usage is TRBJ2-7. The CDR3 contains 12 residues. Germline V gene lookup returns CDR1 SEHNR and CDR2 FQNEAQ (reference sequence). This chain's CDR3 is CASSPSIHEQYF.

V gene TRBV4-1 combines with J gene TRBJ1-5. The germline V gene has CDR1 MGHRA and CDR2 YSYEKL. The CDR3 extends over 15 amino acids. The CDR3 loop reads CASSPQYSGNQPQHF.

The chain has TRBV27 and TRBJ1-5. The CDR3 is 13 residues long. In germline, CDR1 is MNHEY, CDR2 SMNVEV (reference sequence). Here the CDR3 reads CASSWDSNQPQHF.

The chain uses TRBV7-9 and TRBJ1-1; TCRdb outputs TRBD1, but without DNA this stays unchecked. The CDR3 has 13 amino acids. Germline CDR1 is SEHNR and CDR2 is FQNEAQ (reference sequence). CDR3 in amino acids: CASSLGDSPEAFF.

The chain couples TRBV7-9 to TRBJ1-1; TCRdb designates TRBD1, a call that cannot be tested without DNA. This CDR3 is 15 amino acids long. Germline loops: CDR1 SEHNR, CDR2 FQNEAQ (reference sequence). CDR3 amino acids: CASSSSDRSNTEAFF.

V and J are TRBV3-1 and TRBJ1-2; the D call from TCRdb, TRBD1, cannot be confirmed without DNA. This CDR3 has 16 amino acids. CDR1 and CDR2 (germline): LGHDT, YNNKEL (reference sequence). This CDR3 is CASSQEGQAINYGYTF.

The CDR3 protein is CASSSLYQEKKYNEQFF. The V and J genes are TRBV5-1 and TRBJ2-1; the TCRdb D gene call, TRBD2, has no DNA to confirm it. CDR1 is SGHRS, CDR2 YFSETQ, per germline. The CDR3 contains 17 residues.